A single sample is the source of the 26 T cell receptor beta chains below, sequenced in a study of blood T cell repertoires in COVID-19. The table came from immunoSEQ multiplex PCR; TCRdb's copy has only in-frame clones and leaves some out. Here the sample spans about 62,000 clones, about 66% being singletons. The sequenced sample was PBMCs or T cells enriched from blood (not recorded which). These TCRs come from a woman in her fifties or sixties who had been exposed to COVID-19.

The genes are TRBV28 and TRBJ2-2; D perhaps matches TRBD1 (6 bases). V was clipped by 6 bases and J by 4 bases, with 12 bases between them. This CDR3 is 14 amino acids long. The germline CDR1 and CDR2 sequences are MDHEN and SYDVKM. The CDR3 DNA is TGTGCCAGCAGGGACAGCCACTTCACCGGGGAGCTGTTTTTT. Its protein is CASRDSHFTGELFF.

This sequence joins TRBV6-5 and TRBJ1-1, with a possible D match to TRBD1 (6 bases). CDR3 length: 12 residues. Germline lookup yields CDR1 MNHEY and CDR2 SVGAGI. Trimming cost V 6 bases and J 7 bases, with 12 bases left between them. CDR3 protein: CASSRSQGEAFF. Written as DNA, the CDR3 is TGTGCCAGCAGCCGTTCACAGGGTGAAGCTTTCTTT.

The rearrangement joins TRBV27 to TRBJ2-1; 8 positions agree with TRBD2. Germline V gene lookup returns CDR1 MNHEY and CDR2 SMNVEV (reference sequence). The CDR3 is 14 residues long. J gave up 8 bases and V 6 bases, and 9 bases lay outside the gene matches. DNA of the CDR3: TGTGCCAGCAGGAAAAGCCGGGAGGGCGATGAGCAGTTCTTC. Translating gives CASRKSREGDEQFF.

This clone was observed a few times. The CDR3 nucleotides are TGCAGCGTATCTAAGCGGACCTACAATGAGCAGTTCTTC. Its protein product is CSVSKRTYNEQFF. The genes are TRBV29-1 and TRBJ2-1; D possibly corresponds to TRBD2 (5 bases). CDR1 is SQVTM, CDR2 ANQGSEA, per germline. The CDR3 totals 13 residues. Deletions cut 6 bases from V and 2 bases from J, with 11 bases between.

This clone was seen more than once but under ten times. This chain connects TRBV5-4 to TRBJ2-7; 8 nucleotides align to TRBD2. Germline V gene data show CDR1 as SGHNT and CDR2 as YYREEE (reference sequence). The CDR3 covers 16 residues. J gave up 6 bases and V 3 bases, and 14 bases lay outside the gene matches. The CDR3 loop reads CASSWGIAGSQGEQYF. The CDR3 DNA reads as TGTGCCAGCAGCTGGGGGATAGCGGGATCCCAGGGCGAGCAGTACTTC.

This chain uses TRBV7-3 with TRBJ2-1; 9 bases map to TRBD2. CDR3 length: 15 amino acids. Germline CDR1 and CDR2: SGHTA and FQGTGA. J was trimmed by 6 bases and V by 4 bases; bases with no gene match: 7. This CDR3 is CASSSRAGGGNEQFF. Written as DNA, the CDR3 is TGTGCCAGCAGCTCACGAGCGGGGGGCGGCAATGAGCAGTTCTTC. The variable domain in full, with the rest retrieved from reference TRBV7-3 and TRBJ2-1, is GAGVSQTPSNKVTEKGKYVELRCDPISGHTALYWYRQSLGQGPEFLIYFQGTGAADDSGLPNDRFFAVRPEGSVSTLKIQRTERGDSAVYLCASSSRAGGGNEQFFGPGTRLTVL.

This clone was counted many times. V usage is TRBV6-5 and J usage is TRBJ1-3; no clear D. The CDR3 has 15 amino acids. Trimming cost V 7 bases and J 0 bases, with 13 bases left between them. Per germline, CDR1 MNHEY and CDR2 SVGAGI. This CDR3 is CASTRGSSSGNTIYF. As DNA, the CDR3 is TGTGCCAGCACTCGGGGTAGTAGCTCTGGAAACACCATATATTTT.

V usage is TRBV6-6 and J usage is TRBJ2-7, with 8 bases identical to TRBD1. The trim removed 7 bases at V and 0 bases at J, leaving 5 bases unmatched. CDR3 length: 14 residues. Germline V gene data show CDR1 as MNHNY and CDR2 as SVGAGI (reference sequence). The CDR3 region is CASKTGTGSYEQYF. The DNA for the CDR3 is TGTGCCAGCAAGACCGGGACAGGCTCCTACGAGCAGTACTTC.

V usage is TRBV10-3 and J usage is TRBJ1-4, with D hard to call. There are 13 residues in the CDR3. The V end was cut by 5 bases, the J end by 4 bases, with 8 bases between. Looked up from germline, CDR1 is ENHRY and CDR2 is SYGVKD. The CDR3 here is CAISSPGNEKLFF. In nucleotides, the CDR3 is TGTGCCATCAGTTCCCCGGGTAATGAAAAACTGTTTTTT.

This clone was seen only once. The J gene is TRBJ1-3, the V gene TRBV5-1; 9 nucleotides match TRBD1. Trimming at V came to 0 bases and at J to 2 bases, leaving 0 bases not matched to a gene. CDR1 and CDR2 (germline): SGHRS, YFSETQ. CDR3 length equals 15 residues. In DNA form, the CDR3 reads TGCGCCAGCAGCTTGGGGACAGGGGCTGGAAACACCATATATTTT. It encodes CASSLGTGAGNTIYF.

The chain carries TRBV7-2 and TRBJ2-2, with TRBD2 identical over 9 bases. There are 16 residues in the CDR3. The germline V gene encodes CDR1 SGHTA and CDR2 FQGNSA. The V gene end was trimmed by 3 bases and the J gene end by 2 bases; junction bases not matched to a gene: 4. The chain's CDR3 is CASSFSGSLNTGELFF. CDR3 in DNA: TGTGCCAGCAGCTTTAGCGGGAGCTTAAACACCGGGGAGCTGTTTTTT. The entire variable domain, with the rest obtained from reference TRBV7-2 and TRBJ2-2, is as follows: GAGVSQSPSNKVTEKGKDVELRCDPISGHTALYWYRQSLGQGLEFLIYFQGNSAPDKSGLPSDRFSAERTGGSVSTLTIQRTQQEDSAVYLCASSFSGSLNTGELFFGEGSRLTVL.

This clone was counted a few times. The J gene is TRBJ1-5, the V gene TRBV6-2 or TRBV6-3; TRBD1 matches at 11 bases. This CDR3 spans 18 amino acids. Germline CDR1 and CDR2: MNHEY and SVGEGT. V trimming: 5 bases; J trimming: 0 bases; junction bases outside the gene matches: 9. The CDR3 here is CASSHGTGGTYSNQPQHF. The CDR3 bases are TGTGCCAGCAGTCATGGGACAGGGGGGACTTATAGCAATCAGCCCCAGCATTTT.

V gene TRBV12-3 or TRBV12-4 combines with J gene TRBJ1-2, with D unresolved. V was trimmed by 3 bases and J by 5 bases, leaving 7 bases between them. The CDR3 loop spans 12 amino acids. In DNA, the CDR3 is TGTGCCAGCAGTTTTCCCTTATATGGCTACACCTTC. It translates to CASSFPLYGYTF.

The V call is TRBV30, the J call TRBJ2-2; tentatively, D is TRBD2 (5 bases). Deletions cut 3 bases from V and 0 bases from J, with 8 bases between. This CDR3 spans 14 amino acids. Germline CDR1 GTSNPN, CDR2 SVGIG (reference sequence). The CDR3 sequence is CAWRGSANTGELFF. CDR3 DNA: TGTGCCTGGAGAGGTAGCGCGAACACCGGGGAGCTGTTTTTT.

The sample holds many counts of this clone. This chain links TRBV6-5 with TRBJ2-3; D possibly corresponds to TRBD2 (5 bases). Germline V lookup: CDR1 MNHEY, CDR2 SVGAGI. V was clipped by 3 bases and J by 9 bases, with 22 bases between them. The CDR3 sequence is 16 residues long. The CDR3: CASSYEGRGPQSTQYF. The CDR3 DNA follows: TGTGCCAGCAGTTATGAAGGCCGAGGGCCCCAATCGACGCAGTATTTT.

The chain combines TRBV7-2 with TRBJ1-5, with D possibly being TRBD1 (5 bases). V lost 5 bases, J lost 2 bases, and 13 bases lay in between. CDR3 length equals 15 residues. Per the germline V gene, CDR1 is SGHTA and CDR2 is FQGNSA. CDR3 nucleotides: TGTGCCAGCAGCACCGGACAAACGGGCAATCAGCCCCAGCATTTT. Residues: CASSTGQTGNQPQHF. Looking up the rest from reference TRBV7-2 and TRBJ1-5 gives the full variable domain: GAGVSQSPSNKVTEKGKDVELRCDPISGHTALYWYRQSLGQGLEFLIYFQGNSAPDKSGLPSDRFSAERTGGSVSTLTIQRTQQEDSAVYLCASSTGQTGNQPQHFGDGTRLSIL.

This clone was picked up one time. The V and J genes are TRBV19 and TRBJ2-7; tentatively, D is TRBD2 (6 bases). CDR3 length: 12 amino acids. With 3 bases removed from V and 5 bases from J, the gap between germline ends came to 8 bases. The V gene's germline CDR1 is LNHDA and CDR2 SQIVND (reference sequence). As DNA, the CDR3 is TGTGCCAGTAGTATGGGACTTCACGAGCAGTACTTC. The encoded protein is CASSMGLHEQYF.

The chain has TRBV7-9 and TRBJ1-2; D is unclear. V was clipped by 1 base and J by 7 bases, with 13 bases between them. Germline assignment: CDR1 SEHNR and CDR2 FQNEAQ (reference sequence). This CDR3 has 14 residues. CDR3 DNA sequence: TGTGCCAGCAGCTTAGAGGCAGGCCACATTGGCTACACCTTC. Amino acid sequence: CASSLEAGHIGYTF. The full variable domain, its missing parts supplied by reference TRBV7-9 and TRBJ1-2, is DTGVSQNPRHKITKRGQNVTFRCDPISEHNRLYWYRQTLGQGPEFLTYFQNEAQLEKSRLLSDRFSAERPKGSFSTLEIQRTEQGDSAMYLCASSLEAGHIGYTFGSGTRLTVV.

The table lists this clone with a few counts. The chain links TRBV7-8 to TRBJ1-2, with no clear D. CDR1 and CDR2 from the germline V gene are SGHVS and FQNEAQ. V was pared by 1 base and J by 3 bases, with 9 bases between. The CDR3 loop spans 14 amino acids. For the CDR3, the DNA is TGTGCCAGCAGCTTAGGAGGCAGCTACTATGGCTACACCTTC. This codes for CASSLGGSYYGYTF.

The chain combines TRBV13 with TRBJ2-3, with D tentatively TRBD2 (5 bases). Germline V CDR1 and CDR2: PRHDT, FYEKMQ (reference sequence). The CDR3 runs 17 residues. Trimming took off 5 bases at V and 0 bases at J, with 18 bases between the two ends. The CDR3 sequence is CASSLSGWTPSTDTQYF. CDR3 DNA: TGTGCCAGCAGCCTCTCCGGCTGGACTCCAAGCACAGATACGCAGTATTTT.

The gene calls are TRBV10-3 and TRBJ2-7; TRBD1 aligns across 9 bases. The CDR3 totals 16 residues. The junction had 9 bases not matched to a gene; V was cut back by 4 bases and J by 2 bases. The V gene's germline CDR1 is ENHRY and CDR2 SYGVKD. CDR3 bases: TGTGCCATCAGTGCATCCGGGACAGGGAAACCCTACGAGCAGTACTTC. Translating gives CAISASGTGKPYEQYF.

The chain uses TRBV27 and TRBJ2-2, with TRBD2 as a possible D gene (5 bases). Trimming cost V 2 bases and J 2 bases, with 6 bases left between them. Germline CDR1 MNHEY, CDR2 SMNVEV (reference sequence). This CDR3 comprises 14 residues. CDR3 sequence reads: CASSLRGNTGELFF. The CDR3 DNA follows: TGTGCCAGCAGTTTACGGGGAAACACCGGGGAGCTGTTTTTT.

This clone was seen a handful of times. CDR3 DNA: TGCAGCGTCCTCAACACTGAAGCTTTCTTT. Amino acid sequence: CSVLNTEAFF. V is TRBV29-1 and J is TRBJ1-1, with D unclear. In germline, CDR1 is SQVTM, CDR2 ANQGSEA. Trimming pared 6 bases from V and 2 bases from J, leaving 4 bases between. The CDR3 is 10 amino acids.

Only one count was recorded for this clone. CDR3 sequence (DNA): TGCGCCAGCAGCTTGGTTGGAGGGGCTTTCTTT. Translated, it gives CASSLVGGAFF. The chain combines TRBV5-1 with TRBJ1-1, with D unresolved. The CDR3 loop spans 11 amino acids. Trimming took 0 bases from V and 11 from J, leaving 8 bases between them. From germline, CDR1 is SGHRS and CDR2 YFSETQ.

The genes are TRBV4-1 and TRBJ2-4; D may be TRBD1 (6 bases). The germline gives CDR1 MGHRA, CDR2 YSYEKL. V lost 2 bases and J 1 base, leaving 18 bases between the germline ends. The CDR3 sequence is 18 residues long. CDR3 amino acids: CASSQYADPGQAKNIQYF. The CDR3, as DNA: TGCGCCAGCAGCCAATACGCTGACCCCGGACAGGCCAAAAACATTCAGTACTTC.

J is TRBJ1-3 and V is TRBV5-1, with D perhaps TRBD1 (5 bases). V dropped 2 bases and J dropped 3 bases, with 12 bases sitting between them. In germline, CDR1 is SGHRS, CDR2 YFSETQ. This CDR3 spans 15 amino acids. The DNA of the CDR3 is TGCGCCAGCAGCTTAGGGCAGGGTGGTGGAAACACCATATATTTT. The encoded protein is CASSLGQGGGNTIYF.